This T cell receptor beta chain is from a study of T cell responses to AZD1222 COVID-19 vaccine. Germline V lookup: CDR1 MNHNS, CDR2 SASEGT. The CDR3 spans 16 residues. V lost 4 bases and J lost 2, with 14 bases in between. As for this clone: The antigen is undetermined.

The data were produced by immunoSEQ multiplex PCR, yet TCRdb's version contains in-frame clones alone and is incomplete. The sample has 140,000 to 150,000 clones, over 80% seen once. The study's findings and limits: Spike-specific TCR repertoires showed rising breadth and depth after two AZD1222 doses. The reported proportion of spike-specific TCRs targeting unmutated variant regions was nearly half. Just a handful of people given AZD1222 tested seropositive at baseline. The donor cohort was predominantly white British with a female majority, and clonal diversity may have been underestimated.

This receptor was identified in an adult who received the AZD1222 COVID-19 vaccine. J is TRBJ1-4 and V is TRBV6-1; weak D call: TRBD1 (6 bases). Sequencing used peripheral blood, obtained 28 days after the second AZD1222 dose. CDR3 DNA: TGTGCCAGCAGTGTTATTACAGGGAATACTAATGAAAAACTGTTTTTT. Its translation: CASSVITGNTNEKLFF.